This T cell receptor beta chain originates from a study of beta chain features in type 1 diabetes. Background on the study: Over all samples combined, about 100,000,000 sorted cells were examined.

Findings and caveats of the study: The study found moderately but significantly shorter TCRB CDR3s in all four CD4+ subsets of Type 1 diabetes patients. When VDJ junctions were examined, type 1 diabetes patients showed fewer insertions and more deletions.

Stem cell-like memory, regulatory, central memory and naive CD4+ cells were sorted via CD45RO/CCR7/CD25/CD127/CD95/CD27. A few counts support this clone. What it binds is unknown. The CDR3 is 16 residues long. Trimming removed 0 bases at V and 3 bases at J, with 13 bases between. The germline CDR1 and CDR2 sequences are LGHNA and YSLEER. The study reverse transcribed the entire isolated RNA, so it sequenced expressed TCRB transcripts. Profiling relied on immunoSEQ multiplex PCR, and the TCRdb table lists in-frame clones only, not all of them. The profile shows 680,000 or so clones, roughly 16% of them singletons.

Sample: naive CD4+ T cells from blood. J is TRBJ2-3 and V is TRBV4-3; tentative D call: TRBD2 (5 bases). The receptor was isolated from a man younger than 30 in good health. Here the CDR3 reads CASSQDRGSRTDTQYF. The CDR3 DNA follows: TGCGCCAGCAGCCAAGATCGGGGTTCAAGGACAGATACGCAGTATTTT.